This T cell receptor beta chain was recovered during a study of blood T cell repertoires in COVID-19 (dated by TCRdb to the early 2020s). Looking at the study overall: Collaborator samples came from the United States, Italy and Spain and covered acute and convalescent phases of COVID-19. The material from the prospective study consisted of cDNA or gDNA derived from T cells, B-cell-depleted T cells, or PBMCs. The dataset comprised deeply sampled blood TCRbeta repertoires from subjects exposed to, actively infected with, or recovered from COVID-19. The repertoires were released in a freely available public database meant as a resource for research on the immune response to SARS-CoV-2. The samples were drawn from the first 160 participants of the ongoing ImmuneRACE study and from 950 to 1,500 subjects provided by 6 global collaborators. Nearly every sample came with metadata listing a de-identified subject ID, COVID-19 status, age in years and sex. Where available, HLA class I and class II types were obtained from metadata supplied by the sample provider rather than from assay-based typing. Overall study results and their limits: The quantity of clinical and demographic metadata differed by source and by participant and was supplied without curation.

With regard to this clone: Its target antigen remains unknown. No much larger clone is present one base from it, and per-base qualities are unavailable.

The V end loses 4 bases and the J end loses 4 bases, and a stretch of 13 bases separates them. The CDR3 covers 14 residues, taking in both the cysteine and the phenylalanine. CDR3 DNA is the only sequence kept; it has 42 bases, read in frame from the first base. According to the germline V gene (reference sequence), CDR1 reads MNHEY and CDR2 reads SMNVEV. The immunoSEQ Assay, a bias-controlled multiplex PCR, was used to amplify TCRbeta CDR3 regions from genomic DNA. In the source study's methods: Within the assay, amplification of reference gene primers was used to estimate how many nucleated cells each sample contained. To quantify the absolute abundance of each unique TCRbeta CDR3 rearrangement, sequence reads were collapsed and filtered. Productive Simpson clonality was computed per sample as the square root of Simpson's diversity index over productive rearrangements. TCRdb took over this immuneACCESS table, retaining in-frame rearrangements with V and J assigned. Such tables are incomplete; in checked studies, under half of the missing clones stem from an unresolved V gene, and the remainder is unexplained. The V and J calls and clone size are taken from that table; D and trimming were inferred from the DNA. For this sample the table gives 30,000 to 40,000 clones, of which 90% to 95% were detected only once. The ten largest clones take up 2.2% of the sample.

Whole blood was collected in K2EDTA tubes by collaborating institutions according to the institutions' own protocols. For TCRbeta analysis, collaborators shipped samples in one of three forms: frozen whole blood, isolated PBMCs, or DNA extracted from either of those sample types. The chain was built from TRBV27 and TRBJ1-1, with the D gene call left open. The receptor was isolated from a man between 45 and 60 years old with active COVID-19. The specimen sequenced was peripheral blood. CDR3 sequence: CASSYHVGGTEAFF. The DNA is as follows: TGTGCCAGCAGTTACCATGTGGGAGGCACTGAAGCTTTCTTT.